This TCR beta chain emerged from a study of Graves' ophthalmopathy and Graves' hyperthyroidism. Turning to the study itself: Stable hyperthyroid donors showed no ophthalmopathy during 18 months follow-up. Study observations and caveats: In predicting ophthalmopathy progression, the model reached around 65% sensitivity and roughly 75% specificity. Most expanded clonotypes in thyroid above 0.001 frequency also showed up in blood.

Hyperthyroidism patients were newly diagnosed, ill under 2 months, and aged 18 to 65 years. RNA transcripts yielded amplified TCR beta CDR3 regions. The first-round RT-PCR employed HTBI primers together with the Qiagen OneStep RT-PCR kit. A multiplex PCR was then performed as the second round. TCRdb redid the calling of the multiplex PCR reads with MiXCR, one entry per CDR3 protein. In the table there are more than 1,000,000 distinct CDR3 sequences, about 36% of which are singletons. This clonotype was seen ten or more times. Its target is unknown. Sequenced input: peripheral blood or thyroid tissue (not recorded which). This sequence was found in an adult man with Graves' hyperthyroidism.

The CDR3, as DNA: TGTGCCATCATATCGGACACCCTCGGCGGCAATCAGCCCCAGCATTTT. It yields the protein CAIISDTLGGNQPQHF. This chain joins TRBV10-3 and TRBJ1-5; tentative D call: TRBD1 (5 bases). The CDR3 extends over 16 amino acids. The V and J ends lost 7 bases and 2 bases respectively, with 18 bases between them. Germline V CDR1 and CDR2: ENHRY, SYGVKD.